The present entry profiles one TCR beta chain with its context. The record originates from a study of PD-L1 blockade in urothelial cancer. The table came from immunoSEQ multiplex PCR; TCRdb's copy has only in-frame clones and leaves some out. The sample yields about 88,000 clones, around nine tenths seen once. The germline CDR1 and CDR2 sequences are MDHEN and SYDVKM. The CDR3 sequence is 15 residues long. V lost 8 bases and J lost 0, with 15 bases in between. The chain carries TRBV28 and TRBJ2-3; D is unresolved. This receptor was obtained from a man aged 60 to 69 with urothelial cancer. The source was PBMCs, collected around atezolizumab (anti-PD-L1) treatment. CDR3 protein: CASRTSTASTDTQYF. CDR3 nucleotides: TGTGCCAGCCGAACCTCTACCGCTAGCACAGATACGCAGTATTTT. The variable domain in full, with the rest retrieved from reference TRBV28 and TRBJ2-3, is DVKVTQSSRYLVKRTGEKVFLECVQDMDHENMFWYRQDPGLGLRLIYFSYDVKMKEKGDIPEGYSVSREKKERFSLILESASTNQTSMYLCASRTSTASTDTQYFGPGTRLTVL.